The 32 T cell receptor beta chains presented below share a single source sample, sequenced in a study of blood T cell repertoires in COVID-19. The table came from immunoSEQ multiplex PCR; TCRdb's copy has only in-frame clones and leaves some out. The table has 160,000 or so clones, roughly 77% seen once; the top ten hold around 7%. The sequenced sample was peripheral blood. The receptors here all came from a man aged 65 to 79 with active or convalescent COVID-19.

The chain combines TRBV27 with TRBJ1-2, with a weak D call TRBD1 (5 bases). Between the trimmed V and J ends, which lost 3 bases and 4 bases, there was a span of 12 bases. The CDR3 has 14 residues. Germline values: CDR1 MNHEY, CDR2 SMNVEV (reference sequence). CDR3 in amino acids: CASSFRGVGYGYTF. The DNA for the CDR3 is TGTGCCAGCAGTTTCCGGGGGGTTGGCTATGGCTACACCTTC.

The chain is built from TRBV5-4 and TRBJ2-7, with TRBD2 identical over 8 bases. The V segment lost 4 bases and the J segment 5 bases; nucleotides outside the gene matches: 5. The CDR3 consists of 13 residues. Germline V gives CDR1 SGHNT, CDR2 YYREEE (reference sequence). CDR3 protein: CASSPGLDNEQYF. The CDR3 bases are TGTGCCAGCAGCCCGGGACTAGACAACGAGCAGTACTTC.

This chain joins TRBV2 and TRBJ2-2, with 15 bases matching TRBD2. The CDR3 is 18 residues long. Trimming at V came to 2 bases and at J to 4 bases, leaving 5 bases not matched to a gene. Germline CDR1 reads SNHLY; CDR2 reads FYNNEI. This CDR3 reads CASSEFGLAGGGTGELFF. CDR3 sequence (DNA): TGTGCCAGCAGTGAATTCGGACTAGCGGGAGGGGGCACCGGGGAGCTGTTTTTT.

This rearrangement joins TRBV28 to TRBJ1-1; D is unclear. CDR1 MDHEN and CDR2 SYDVKM come from the germline V gene. The CDR3 length is 14 residues. Between the trimmed V and J ends, which lost 4 bases and 4 bases, there was a span of 13 bases. The CDR3 region has the DNA TGTGCCAGCAGTTCTGGAGGGAAGGCCACTGAAGCTTTCTTT. Protein product: CASSSGGKATEAFF. The full variable domain, its missing parts supplied by reference TRBV28 and TRBJ1-1, is DVKVTQSSRYLVKRTGEKVFLECVQDMDHENMFWYRQDPGLGLRLIYFSYDVKMKEKGDIPEGYSVSREKKERFSLILESASTNQTSMYLCASSSGGKATEAFFGQGTRLTVV.

The rearrangement links TRBV6-6 to TRBJ1-6, with 7 bases that match TRBD1. V gave up 2 bases and J gave up 8 bases; unmatched junction bases: 6. Germline assignment: CDR1 MNHNY and CDR2 SVGAGI (reference sequence). The CDR3 length is 15 residues. DNA for the CDR3: TGTGCCAGCAGTTACCGGGACAGAAGGGATTCACCCCTCCACTTT. It encodes CASSYRDRRDSPLHF.

This chain joins TRBV5-8 and TRBJ1-5; D ambiguous. The CDR3 spans 12 residues. Germline V gives CDR1 SGHTS, CDR2 YDEGEE. V dropped 1 base and J dropped 6 bases, with 5 bases sitting between them. The CDR3 nucleotides read TGTGCCAGCAGCTTGCGGGGTCAGCCCCAGCATTTT. This codes for CASSLRGQPQHF.

The chain recombines TRBV6-1 with TRBJ1-4, with TRBD1 as a possible D gene (6 bases). V was cut by 4 bases and J by 4 bases, with 22 bases left in between. There are 18 residues in the CDR3. CDR1 and CDR2 from the germline V gene are MNHNS and SASEGT. This chain's CDR3 is CASSGGKADWGLNEKLFF. CDR3 in DNA: TGTGCCAGCAGTGGGGGCAAGGCGGATTGGGGGCTTAATGAAAAACTGTTTTTT.

V gene TRBV24-1 combines with J gene TRBJ2-1, with 8 bases that match TRBD2. Germline loops: CDR1 KGHDR, CDR2 SFDVKD. V shed 4 bases, J shed 9 bases, and the junction held 7 bases outside the gene matches. The CDR3 covers 14 residues. The CDR3 nucleotides read TGTGCCACCAGTGAATCCGGGGGGGCCAGTGAGCAGTTCTTC. This translates into CATSESGGASEQFF.

The gene calls are TRBV7-9 and TRBJ2-1, with D tentatively TRBD1 (6 bases). Trimming took 6 bases from V and 4 from J, leaving 16 bases between them. From germline, CDR1 is SEHNR and CDR2 FQNEAQ (reference sequence). The CDR3 loop spans 15 amino acids. CDR3 protein: CASRSGDGAYNEQFF. Here the CDR3 DNA reads TGTGCCAGCAGGTCAGGGGATGGGGCATACAATGAGCAGTTCTTC.

V usage is TRBV23-1 and J usage is TRBJ2-1, with 8 bases fitting TRBD2. TRBV23-1 is reported as an ORF; its role is uncertain. The CDR3 is made up of 16 amino acids. The junction had 11 bases not matched to a gene; V was cut back by 8 bases and J by 2 bases. The CDR3 coding sequence is TGCGCCAGCCACCCGGGAGGGCAGGGGACCTACAATGAGCAGTTCTTC. Protein sequence: CASHPGGQGTYNEQFF.

This chain joins TRBV7-8 and TRBJ2-5; D unclear. V lost 1 base and J 2 bases, leaving 8 bases between the germline ends. Germline V CDR1 and CDR2: SGHVS, FQNEAQ. This CDR3 contains 14 residues. CDR3: CASSLGALQETQYF. The CDR3 coding sequence is TGTGCCAGCAGCTTAGGGGCCCTTCAAGAGACCCAGTACTTC.

The gene calls are TRBV24-1 and TRBJ2-7; no definite D call. This CDR3 spans 11 amino acids. CDR1 is KGHDR, CDR2 SFDVKD, per germline. The V end was cut by 7 bases, the J end by 2 bases, with 5 bases between. CDR3 DNA: TGTGCCACCAGGAGAGCCTACGAGCAGTACTTC. Translation: CATRRAYEQYF.

The chain links TRBV10-2 to TRBJ1-6, with no clear D. The CDR3 extends over 14 amino acids. Germline V gene sequence: CDR1 WSHSY, CDR2 SAAADI. V was pared by 8 bases and J by 8 bases, with 16 bases between. CDR3 in amino acids: CASAAGYEDSPLHF. CDR3 nucleotides: TGCGCCAGCGCCGCGGGATACGAAGATTCACCCCTCCACTTT.

The sample holds a few counts of this clone. The genes are TRBV7-6 and TRBJ2-1; 7 bases agree with TRBD2. Germline V CDR1 and CDR2: SGHVS, FNYEAQ. J lost 8 bases, V lost 4 bases, and 11 bases had no gene match. This CDR3 has 15 amino acids. CDR3 sequence (DNA): TGTGCCAGCAGCTACCGGAGGAGCGGGGTGGATGAGCAGTTCTTC. Its protein is CASSYRRSGVDEQFF.

This chain connects TRBV5-6 to TRBJ1-5, with D tentatively TRBD1 (6 bases). This CDR3 is 15 amino acids long. The ends were cut back, 0 bases at V and 3 bases at J, with 10 bases in the middle. Per the germline V gene, CDR1 is SGHDT and CDR2 is YYEEEE. The CDR3 protein is CASSLGAGANQPQHF. In DNA form, the CDR3 reads TGTGCCAGCAGCTTGGGGGCAGGGGCCAATCAGCCCCAGCATTTT.

Here the CDR3 reads CASSPGLAGEQYF. The CDR3 DNA is TGTGCCAGCAGCCCTGGACTAGCGGGGGAGCAGTACTTC. The chain has TRBV3-1 (or the pseudogene TRBV3-2) and TRBJ2-7; TRBD2 aligns across 12 bases. Per the germline V gene, CDR1 is LGHDT and CDR2 is YNNKEL (reference sequence). CDR3 length: 13 residues. The junction had 2 bases not matched to a gene; V was cut back by 4 bases and J by 7 bases.

The rearrangement joins TRBV11-2 to TRBJ1-2; TRBD1 matches 9 bases. The CDR3 length is 13 residues. Germline V gene lookup returns CDR1 SGHAT and CDR2 FQNNGV. V was pared by 5 bases and J by 8 bases, with 6 bases of the junction left unmatched. In DNA, the CDR3 is TGTGCCAGCAGCCCCGGGACAGGGCGCGGCTACACCTTC. Translated, it gives CASSPGTGRGYTF.

The CDR3 sequence: CASNVQGFTDTQYF. CDR3 nucleotides: TGCGCCAGCAACGTCCAGGGGTTCACAGATACGCAGTATTTT. This sequence joins TRBV5-1 and TRBJ2-3, with D perhaps TRBD1 (6 bases). CDR1 is SGHRS and CDR2 is YFSETQ in the germline V gene. The CDR3 loop spans 14 amino acids. V lost 6 bases and J lost 2, with 13 bases in between. Using reference TRBV5-1 and TRBJ2-3 for the parts outside the CDR3, the full variable domain is KAGVTQTPRYLIKTRGQQVTLSCSPISGHRSVSWYQQTPGQGLQFLFEYFSETQRNKGNFPGRFSGRQFSNSRSEMNVSTLELGDSALYLCASNVQGFTDTQYFGPGTRLTVL.

V and J are TRBV19 and TRBJ1-3; no reliable D call. CDR3 length equals 14 residues. Between the trimmed V and J ends, which lost 3 bases and 4 bases, there was a span of 10 bases. Germline V gene lookup returns CDR1 LNHDA and CDR2 SQIVND (reference sequence). The CDR3 coding sequence is TGTGCCAGTAGTATGAGCGGACGAGGAAACACCATATATTTT. It translates to CASSMSGRGNTIYF.

The rearrangement links TRBV5-8 to TRBJ2-1, with 10 bases matching TRBD2. V was clipped by 7 bases and J by 3 bases; unmatched bases: 7. The CDR3 runs 15 residues. Germline V gene lookup returns CDR1 SGHTS and CDR2 YDEGEE. Here the CDR3 reads CASVLLAGYYNEQFF. The CDR3 coding sequence is TGTGCCAGCGTCTTACTAGCGGGATACTACAATGAGCAGTTCTTC.

This clone has just one count. The chain employs TRBV7-2 and TRBJ1-2, with D hard to call. The ends were cut back, 2 bases at V and 0 bases at J, with 10 bases in the middle. This CDR3 comprises 15 residues. Germline loops: CDR1 SGHTA, CDR2 FQGNSA. CDR3 region: CASSLWLDTNYGYTF. CDR3 nucleotide sequence: TGTGCCAGCAGCTTATGGCTCGACACTAACTATGGCTACACCTTC.

The chain carries TRBV19 and TRBJ1-2; 8 bases align to TRBD1. This CDR3 is 14 amino acids long. Germline values: CDR1 LNHDA, CDR2 SQIVND (reference sequence). V was clipped by 4 bases and J by 5 bases; unmatched bases: 6. As DNA, the CDR3 is TGTGCCAGTAGTACGGAAGGACAGGGTTATGGCTACACCTTC. Encoded protein: CASSTEGQGYGYTF.

The chain recombines TRBV7-2 with TRBJ2-7; TRBD2 matches at 9 bases. Germline values: CDR1 SGHTA, CDR2 FQGNSA. The V segment lost 5 bases and the J segment 2 bases; nucleotides outside the gene matches: 13. CDR3 length: 17 amino acids. For the CDR3, the DNA is TGTGCCAGCAGCCCCACTTACAGACTAGCGGCGACCTACGAGCAGTACTTC. This codes for CASSPTYRLAATYEQYF.

This sequence joins TRBV30 and TRBJ2-6; D gene uncertain. Germline-derived CDR1 and CDR2 are GTSNPN and SVGIG (reference sequence). This CDR3 region has 15 residues. V lost 1 base, J lost 4 bases, and 11 bases lay in between. DNA for the CDR3: TGTGCCTGGAGTGGGCCGTTTTCCGGGGCCAACGTCCTGACTTTC. Its translation: CAWSGPFSGANVLTF.

About this clone: An end of the junction does not agree with germline; a read error may underlie this. The chain recombines TRBV2 with TRBJ1-3; D is ambiguous. This CDR3 contains 12 residues. CDR1 and CDR2 (germline): SNHLY, FYNNEI. CDR3 DNA sequence: TGTGCCAGCAGGGAAGAAGGGAGCACCATATATTTT. This gives the protein CASREEGSTIYF.

This clone came up a few times. The V and J genes are TRBV14 and TRBJ1-6; 8 bases map to TRBD1. CDR1 and CDR2 (germline): SGHDN, FVKESK. The V and J ends lost 3 bases and 8 bases, in that order; junction bases with no gene match: 6. The CDR3 is 15 amino acids. The chain's CDR3 is CASSQDRAGYSPLHF. CDR3 coding DNA: TGTGCCAGCAGCCAGGACAGGGCCGGGTATTCACCCCTCCACTTT.

The gene calls are TRBV7-9 and TRBJ1-2; a weak D match, TRBD1 (6 bases). The V end lost 4 bases, the J end lost 4 bases, and 19 bases lay between the germline ends. Germline lookup yields CDR1 SEHNR and CDR2 FQNEAQ (reference sequence). This CDR3 spans 16 amino acids. The CDR3 nucleotides read TGTGCCAGCAGCTACCGTGGGGGACAATTTATCTATGGCTACACCTTC. It is translated as CASSYRGGQFIYGYTF. The variable domain in full, with the rest retrieved from reference TRBV7-9 and TRBJ1-2, is DTGVSQNPRHKITKRGQNVTFRCDPISEHNRLYWYRQTLGQGPEFLTYFQNEAQLEKSRLLSDRFSAERPKGSFSTLEIQRTEQGDSAMYLCASSYRGGQFIYGYTFGSGTRLTVV.

The chain uses TRBV11-2 and TRBJ1-4; tentatively, D is TRBD1 (5 bases). Germline V CDR1 and CDR2: SGHAT, FQNNGV. V was trimmed by 5 bases and J by 7 bases, leaving 14 bases between them. The CDR3 spans 14 residues. In DNA, the CDR3 is TGTGCCAGCAGCCTAGTGTTAGGGGCTGAAAAACTGTTTTTT. This codes for CASSLVLGAEKLFF.

In its sample, this clone was seen a few times. The V call is TRBV5-1, the J call TRBJ2-5; 8 bases line up with TRBD1. The germline CDR1 and CDR2 sequences are SGHRS and YFSETQ. There are 17 residues in the CDR3. Trimming took 0 bases from V and 1 from J; bases not matched to a gene: 8. CDR3 protein: CASSLEGLDRAQETQYF. DNA for the CDR3: TGCGCCAGCAGCTTGGAAGGATTGGACAGGGCCCAAGAGACCCAGTACTTC.

V usage is TRBV18 and J usage is TRBJ2-1; weak D call: TRBD2 (6 bases). The CDR3 extends over 14 amino acids. The germline V gene encodes CDR1 KGHSH and CDR2 LQKENI. Between the trimmed V and J ends, which lost 4 bases and 1 base, there was a span of 8 bases. CDR3 coding DNA: TGTGCCAGCTCACTGGAGGGATCCTACAATGAGCAGTTCTTC. This sequence encodes CASSLEGSYNEQFF.

J is TRBJ1-6 and V is TRBV5-4, with a weak D call TRBD1 (5 bases). CDR3 length: 14 amino acids. Trimming removed 2 bases at V and 5 bases at J, with 8 bases between. Germline V lookup: CDR1 SGHNT, CDR2 YYREEE (reference sequence). The CDR3 is CASSLLTDNSPLHF. The DNA of the CDR3 is TGTGCCAGCAGCTTATTGACAGATAATTCACCCCTCCACTTT.

The chain recombines TRBV30 with TRBJ1-4; the D gene is possibly TRBD1 (5 bases). Germline-derived CDR1 and CDR2 are GTSNPN and SVGIG (reference sequence). The CDR3 runs 14 residues. Deletions cut 3 bases from V and 3 bases from J, with 11 bases between. For the CDR3, the DNA is TGTGCCTGGAGCCTAGACAGAGCTAATGAAAAACTGTTTTTT. It translates to CAWSLDRANEKLFF.